The text below deals with one TCR beta chain. Its antigen is undetermined. The study used 85 million or so PBMCs per unsorted sample for genomic DNA. The data are from a study of shared clonotypes between healthy human individuals. Clones were read by immunoSEQ multiplex PCR, and TCRdb kept only the in-frame ones, dropping some. The top ten clones hold 12% of a sample with about half a million clones, roughly three quarters of them seen once. This CDR3 is 17 amino acids long. Germline CDR1 and CDR2: MRHNA and SNTAGT. V gave up 6 bases and J gave up 0 bases, with 21 bases separating them. Notes on the study in general: Investigators expected sequencing depth to affect clonotype sharing among donors.

The source is a woman between 40 and 55 years old in good health. Some clones in this sample may be carry-over from other donors' samples. Sequencing was carried out using PBMCs. The chain employs TRBV6-4 and TRBJ2-7; D possibly corresponds to TRBD2 (6 bases). DNA of the CDR3: TGTGCCAGCAGGGCTGAGGAGGGGCGGGACGTCTCCTACGAGCAGTACTTC. It yields the protein CASRAEEGRDVSYEQYF.